This T cell receptor beta chain is drawn from a study of Tregs in tolerant kidney transplant recipients. Related graft donors supplied nonmyeloablative bone marrow transplants, and mixed chimerism was transient. Thawed PBMCs were FACS-sorted into unstimulated CD4+CD25+CD127- regulatory T cells, CD4+CD25- non-regulatory cells, CD4 and CD8 cells. The ends lost 6 bases at V and 0 bases at J; junction bases unmatched: 10. This CDR3 has 16 amino acids. CDR1 is SGHRS and CDR2 is YFSETQ in the germline V gene. Of note for this clone: The read falls 3 residues short of the CDR3 end, and the missing part is taken from the germline J gene.

Sequencing used immunoSEQ multiplex PCR; TCRdb keeps in-frame clones, though not all of them. In all, the sample yields 25,000 to 40,000 clones. The V and J genes are TRBV5-1 and TRBJ2-7; 9 bases map to TRBD2. The material was CD4+ T cells from blood (PBMCs), obtained 24 months after the transplant. The source is a human patient who received a combined kidney and bone marrow transplant. A subset of T cells may come from the graft donor. The CDR3 sequence is CASNPSGDLSSYEQYF. CDR3 bases read: TGCGCCAGCAACCCTAGCGGGGACCTGAGCTCCTACGAG.